This entry lists 10 T cell receptor beta chains sequenced from one sample in a study of T cells in localized non-small cell lung cancer. Assay used: immunoSEQ multiplex PCR; TCRdb lists only in-frame clones, some missing. The sample carries about 91,000 clones, about nine tenths recorded once. The specimen comprised peripheral blood, sampled before any cancer treatment. The receptors come from a man between 40 and 69 years old with stage I squamous cell lung carcinoma.

This clone turned up a few times. The chain couples TRBV30 to TRBJ1-2; D perhaps matches TRBD1 (6 bases). V gave up 2 bases and J gave up 3 bases, with 7 bases separating them. Germline V gene data show CDR1 as GTSNPN and CDR2 as SVGIG (reference sequence). The CDR3 spans 12 residues. In nucleotides, the CDR3 is TGTGCCTGGAGTCCAGGGGACTATGGCTACACCTTC. This encodes CAWSPGDYGYTF.

The rearrangement uses TRBV11-2 and TRBJ2-1, with 8 bases identical to TRBD2. Per the germline V gene, CDR1 is SGHAT and CDR2 is FQNNGV. The CDR3 length is 15 residues. V lost 3 bases, J lost 7 bases, and 8 bases stayed unmatched. The CDR3 DNA reads as TGTGCCAGCAGCTTTGGGACTAGGTCTGGTAATGAGCAGTTCTTC. Its translation is CASSFGTRSGNEQFF.

Here the CDR3 DNA reads TGTGCCAGCAGCCAAGTCCCCGGGGGGGTGGGAGATACGCAGTATTTT. Its translation is CASSQVPGGVGDTQYF. The J gene is TRBJ2-3, the V gene TRBV4-2, with TRBD2 matching 8 bases. The CDR3 runs 16 residues. The J segment lost 5 bases and the V segment lost 1 base, leaving 8 bases of the junction unmatched. Germline CDR1 reads LGHNA; CDR2 reads YNFKEQ.

This sequence joins TRBV29-1 and TRBJ2-5, with unresolved D. V was trimmed by 4 bases and J by 1 base, leaving 7 bases between them. Germline V gene lookup returns CDR1 SQVTM and CDR2 ANQGSEA. This CDR3 has 12 residues. The CDR3 DNA reads as TGCAGCGTTGGGGTGTTCCAAGAGACCCAGTACTTC. This encodes CSVGVFQETQYF.

The J gene is TRBJ2-7, the V gene TRBV6-1; 9 bases match TRBD1. This CDR3 has 14 residues. Germline trimming cut 7 bases from V and 3 bases from J; bases unmatched to any gene: 7. CDR1 MNHNS and CDR2 SASEGT come from the germline V gene. In DNA, the CDR3 is TGTGCCAGCACTCCGACAGGGGGTGTCTACGAGCAGTACTTC. Its protein is CASTPTGGVYEQYF.

The genes are TRBV18 and TRBJ2-7, with a tentative D call TRBD2 (6 bases). The germline CDR1 and CDR2 sequences are KGHSH and LQKENI. V was trimmed by 10 bases and J by 1 base, leaving 11 bases between them. This CDR3 region has 12 residues. The chain's CDR3 is CATTGGSYEQYF. CDR3 sequence (DNA): TGTGCCACTACCGGGGGTTCCTACGAGCAGTACTTC.

This clone was seen just once. V gene TRBV30 combines with J gene TRBJ1-3, with D possibly matching TRBD1 (5 bases). This CDR3 is 19 amino acids long. Between the trimmed V and J ends, which lost 0 bases and 0 bases, there was a span of 21 bases. In germline, CDR1 is GTSNPN, CDR2 SVGIG (reference sequence). The CDR3 spells CAWSVGGLRRGSSGNTIYF. Written as DNA, the CDR3 is TGTGCCTGGAGTGTGGGAGGGCTTCGGCGGGGGTCCTCTGGAAACACCATATATTTT.

V gene TRBV6-5 combines with J gene TRBJ2-2; D gene ambiguous. The germline V gene encodes CDR1 MNHEY and CDR2 SVGAGI. The CDR3 has 14 amino acids. V gave up 5 bases and J gave up 1 base, with 8 bases separating them. The CDR3 protein is CASSRTRNTGELFF. CDR3 nucleotide sequence: TGTGCCAGCAGTCGGACCAGGAACACCGGGGAGCTGTTTTTT.

The CDR3 loop is CASSGRKNSPLHF. The DNA for the CDR3 is TGTGCCAGCAGCGGTAGGAAGAATTCACCCCTCCACTTT. The J gene is TRBJ1-6, the V gene TRBV5-8, with D hard to call. Germline CDR1 reads SGHTS; CDR2 reads YDEGEE. CDR3 length equals 13 residues. V was pared by 4 bases and J by 7 bases, with 9 bases between.

The CDR3 is CASSLEGMRTDTQYF. The CDR3 DNA reads as TGCGCCAGCAGCTTGGAAGGGATGCGCACAGATACGCAGTATTTT. The chain links TRBV5-1 to TRBJ2-3; D is unresolved. The germline V gene encodes CDR1 SGHRS and CDR2 YFSETQ. CDR3 size: 15 residues. Trimming pared 0 bases from V and 1 base from J, leaving 9 bases between. Full variable domain (outside the CDR3, taken from reference TRBV5-1 and TRBJ2-3): KAGVTQTPRYLIKTRGQQVTLSCSPISGHRSVSWYQQTPGQGLQFLFEYFSETQRNKGNFPGRFSGRQFSNSRSEMNVSTLELGDSALYLCASSLEGMRTDTQYFGPGTRLTVL.